This section outlines one T cell receptor beta chain sequence together with its context. The sample is drawn from a study of CD8 T cells in Susac syndrome. Reverse transcription of roughly 0.45 to 1 ug RNA was performed with random hexamers. By means of immunoSEQ multiplex PCR, TCR beta CDR3 spanning 54 Vbeta and 13 Jbeta underwent amplification. In TCRdb, the immunoSEQ multiplex PCR reads were re-called with MiXCR into one record per CDR3 protein. Among some 120,000 distinct CDR3 sequences listed, about 95% were seen once. The V and J ends lost 7 bases and 5 bases respectively, with 15 bases between them. This CDR3 comprises 14 residues. Germline CDR1 SEHNR, CDR2 FQNEAQ (reference sequence).

The V call is TRBV7-9, the J call TRBJ2-1, with D unclear. Sequencing input: CD4+ T cells from PBMCs. The TCR sequence derives from a human donor in good health. CDR3 amino acids: CASIEDRANNEQFF. The CDR3 DNA reads as TGTGCCAGCATCGAAGATAGGGCCAACAATGAGCAGTTCTTC. Complete variable domain (other parts from reference TRBV7-9 and TRBJ2-1): DTGVSQNPRHKITKRGQNVTFRCDPISEHNRLYWYRQTLGQGPEFLTYFQNEAQLEKSRLLSDRFSAERPKGSFSTLEIQRTEQGDSAMYLCASIEDRANNEQFFGPGTRLTVL.